Described below is a single T cell receptor (beta chain) sequence and its context. Antigen: not known. CDR3 size: 15 residues. CDR1 and CDR2 (germline): SGHDN, FVKESK. V was clipped by 4 bases and J by 3 bases; unmatched bases: 5. Out of unsorted whole blood came the blood RNA, and germline DNA was extracted as well. Donors were untreated and chronically infected with HBV. In advance of surgery, 3 to 4.5 milliliters of peripheral blood were collected. The sample belongs to a study of tumor-infiltrating lymphocytes in primary liver carcinoma. Study-level points and caveats: There was no comparison of CD4+ and CD8+ repertoires, as samples were bulk unsorted. The top-250-clone fraction was significantly higher in tumors than in blood (p = 0.039).

Using a constant-region primer together with ProtoScript II reverse transcriptase, TCR beta cDNA was made from 500 ng of total RNA. Libraries covering TCR beta were generated through three nested multiplex PCR rounds (using a slightly modified ARM-PCR). The study ran its first two PCR rounds for roughly 11 cycles each, using TRBV1-TRBV30 forward primers and a C-beta reverse primer. MiXCR, run by TCRdb on the multiplex PCR reads, gives a single entry per CDR3 protein. The sample lists about 200,000 distinct CDR3 sequences; almost 65% were seen once. The chain carries TRBV14 and TRBJ2-3, with 9 bases that match TRBD1. Input material: peripheral blood. The clonotype was recovered from a woman in her sixties or seventies with primary liver carcinoma and hepatitis B virus infection. This CDR3 reads CASSPPDRGTDTQYF. The DNA of the CDR3 is TGTGCCAGCAGCCCCCCGGACAGGGGTACAGATACGCAGTATTTT.